This entry describes one T cell receptor (beta chain). Germline V gene data show CDR1 as SGHTA and CDR2 as FQGNSA. The length of the CDR3 is 15 residues. V shed 1 base, J shed 7 bases, and the junction held 4 bases outside the gene matches. The entry originates in a study of blood T cell repertoires in COVID-19. The protocol was immunoSEQ multiplex PCR, while the TCRdb copy is restricted to in-frame clones and leaves out a portion. The sample shows about 24,000 clones, about 90% of them seen only once. The V call is TRBV7-2, the J call TRBJ2-3, with 11 bases identical to TRBD2. The sample was peripheral blood. The TCR was taken from a man aged 65 to 85 with active COVID-19. The CDR3 reads CASSLVSGGANTQYF. DNA for the CDR3: TGTGCCAGCAGCTTAGTTAGCGGGGGGGCAAATACGCAGTATTTT.